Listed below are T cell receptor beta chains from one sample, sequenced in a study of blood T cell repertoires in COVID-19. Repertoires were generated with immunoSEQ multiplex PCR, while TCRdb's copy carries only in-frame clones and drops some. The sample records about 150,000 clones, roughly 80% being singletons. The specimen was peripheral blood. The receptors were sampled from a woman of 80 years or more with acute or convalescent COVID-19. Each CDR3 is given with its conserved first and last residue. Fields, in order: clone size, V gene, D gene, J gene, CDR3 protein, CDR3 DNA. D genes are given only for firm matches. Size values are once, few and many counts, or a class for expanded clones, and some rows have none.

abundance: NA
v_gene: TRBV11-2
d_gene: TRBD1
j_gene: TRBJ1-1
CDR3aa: CASSKDRDRVGAFF
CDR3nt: TGTGCCAGCAGCAAAGACCGGGACAGGGTAGGAGCTTTCTTT

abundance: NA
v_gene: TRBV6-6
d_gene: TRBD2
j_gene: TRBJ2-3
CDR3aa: CASSYTSGGVADTQYF
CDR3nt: TGTGCCAGCAGTTACACTAGCGGGGGGGTAGCAGATACGCAGTATTTT

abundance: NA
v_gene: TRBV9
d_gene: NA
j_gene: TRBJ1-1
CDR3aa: CASSVVLEGTEAFF
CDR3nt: TGTGCCAGCAGCGTAGTGTTGGAGGGCACTGAAGCTTTCTTT

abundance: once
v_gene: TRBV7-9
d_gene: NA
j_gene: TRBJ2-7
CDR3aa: CASSLGSGTAYEQYF
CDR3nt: TGTGCCAGCAGCTTAGGGTCCGGGACTGCCTACGAGCAGTACTTC

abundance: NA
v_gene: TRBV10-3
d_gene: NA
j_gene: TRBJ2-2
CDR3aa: CAIMFRGKDDTGELFF
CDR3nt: TGTGCCATCATGTTCCGGGGGAAGGACGACACCGGGGAGCTGTTTTTT

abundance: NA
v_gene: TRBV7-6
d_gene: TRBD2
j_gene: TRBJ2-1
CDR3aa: CASSLEFLREGTPYNEQFF
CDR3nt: TGTGCCAGCAGCTTAGAATTTTTGCGGGAGGGCACACCCTACAATGAGCAGTTCTTC

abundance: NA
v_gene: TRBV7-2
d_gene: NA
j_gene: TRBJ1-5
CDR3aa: CASSPGTQSYQPQHF
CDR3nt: TGTGCCAGCAGCCCCGGGACACAGAGTTATCAGCCCCAGCATTTT

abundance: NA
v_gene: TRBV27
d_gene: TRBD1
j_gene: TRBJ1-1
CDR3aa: CASSLLGQGIRTEAFF
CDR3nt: TGTGCCAGCAGTTTACTGGGACAGGGGATAAGAACTGAAGCTTTCTTT

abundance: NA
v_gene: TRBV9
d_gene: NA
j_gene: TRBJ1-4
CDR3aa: CASSVGGSNEKLFF
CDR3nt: TGTGCCAGCAGCGTAGGCGGTAGCAATGAAAAACTGTTTTTT

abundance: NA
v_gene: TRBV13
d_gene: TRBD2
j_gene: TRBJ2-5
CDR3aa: CASSLGGRFLTSGGAEETQYF
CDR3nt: TGTGCCAGCAGCTTAGGCGGCAGATTTTTGACTAGCGGGGGGGCCGAAGAGACCCAGTACTTC

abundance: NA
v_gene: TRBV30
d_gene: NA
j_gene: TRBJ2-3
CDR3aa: CAWSVLQGLDTQYF
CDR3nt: TGTGCCTGGAGTGTACTACAGGGTCTAGATACGCAGTATTTT

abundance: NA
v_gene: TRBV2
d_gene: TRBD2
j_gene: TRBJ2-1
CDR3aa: CASSETSGGYNEQFF
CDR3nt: TGTGCCAGCAGTGAAACTAGCGGGGGATACAATGAGCAGTTCTTC

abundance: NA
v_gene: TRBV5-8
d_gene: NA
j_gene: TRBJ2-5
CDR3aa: CASSWRATQYF
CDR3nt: TGTGCCAGCAGCTGGCGGGCGACCCAGTACTTC

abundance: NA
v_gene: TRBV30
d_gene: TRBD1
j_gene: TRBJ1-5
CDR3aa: CAWSRQGNQPQHF
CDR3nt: TGTGCCTGGAGTAGACAGGGTAATCAGCCCCAGCATTTT

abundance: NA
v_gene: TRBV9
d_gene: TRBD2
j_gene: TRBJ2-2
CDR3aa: CASSPSSTGGKTGELFF
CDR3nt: TGTGCCAGCAGCCCCAGTAGTACGGGAGGGAAGACCGGGGAGCTGTTTTTT

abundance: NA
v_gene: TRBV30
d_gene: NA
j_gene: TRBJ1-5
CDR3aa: CAWSGAGDQPQHF
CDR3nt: TGTGCCTGGAGTGGGGCAGGGGATCAGCCCCAGCATTTT

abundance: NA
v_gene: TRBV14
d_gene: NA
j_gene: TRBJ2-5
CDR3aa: CASSQRGRETQYF
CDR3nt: TGTGCCAGCAGCCAAAGGGGTAGGGAGACCCAGTACTTC

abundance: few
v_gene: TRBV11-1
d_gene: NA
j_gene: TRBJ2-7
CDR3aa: CASSLAFANLYEQYF
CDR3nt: TGTGCCAGCAGCTTAGCGTTTGCGAACCTCTACGAGCAGTACTTC

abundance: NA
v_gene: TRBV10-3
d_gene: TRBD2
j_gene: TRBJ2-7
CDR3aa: CAITGTSGSYEQYF
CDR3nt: TGTGCCATAACTGGGACTAGCGGTTCCTACGAGCAGTACTTC

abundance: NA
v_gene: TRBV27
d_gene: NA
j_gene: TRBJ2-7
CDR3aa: CASRRQAGAGGLYEQYF
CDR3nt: TGTGCCAGCAGGCGCCAGGCGGGGGCAGGGGGCTTGTACGAGCAGTACTTC

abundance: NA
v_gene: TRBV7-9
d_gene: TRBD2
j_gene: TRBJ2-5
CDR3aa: CASSPQTSGETQYF
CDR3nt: TGTGCCAGCAGCCCGCAGACTAGCGGGGAGACCCAGTACTTC

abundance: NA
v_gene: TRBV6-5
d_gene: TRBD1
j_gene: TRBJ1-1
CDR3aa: CASSTRTGFDTEAFF
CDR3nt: TGTGCCAGCAGTACAAGGACAGGGTTTGACACTGAAGCTTTCTTT

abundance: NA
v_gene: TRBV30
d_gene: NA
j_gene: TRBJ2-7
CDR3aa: CAWSLPPAYEQYF
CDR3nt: TGTGCCTGGAGTCTCCCCCCCGCGTACGAGCAGTACTTC

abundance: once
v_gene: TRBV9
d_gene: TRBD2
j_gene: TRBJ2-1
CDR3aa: CASSKTYLAGGGNEQFF
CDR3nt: TGTGCCAGCAGCAAGACCTACCTAGCGGGAGGCGGAAATGAGCAGTTCTTC

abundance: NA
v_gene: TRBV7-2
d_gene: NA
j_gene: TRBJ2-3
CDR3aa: CASSLTSTTDTQYF
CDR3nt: TGTGCCAGCAGCTTAACTAGTACAACAGATACGCAGTATTTT

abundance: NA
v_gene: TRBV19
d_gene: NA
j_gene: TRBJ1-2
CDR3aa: CASSTARVGYGYTF
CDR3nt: TGTGCCAGTAGCACGGCCAGGGTAGGGTATGGCTACACCTTC

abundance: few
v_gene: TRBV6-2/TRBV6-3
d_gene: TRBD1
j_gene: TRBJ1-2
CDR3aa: CASSRGQGFYYGYTF
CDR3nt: TGTGCCAGCAGTAGGGGACAGGGGTTTTACTATGGCTACACCTTC